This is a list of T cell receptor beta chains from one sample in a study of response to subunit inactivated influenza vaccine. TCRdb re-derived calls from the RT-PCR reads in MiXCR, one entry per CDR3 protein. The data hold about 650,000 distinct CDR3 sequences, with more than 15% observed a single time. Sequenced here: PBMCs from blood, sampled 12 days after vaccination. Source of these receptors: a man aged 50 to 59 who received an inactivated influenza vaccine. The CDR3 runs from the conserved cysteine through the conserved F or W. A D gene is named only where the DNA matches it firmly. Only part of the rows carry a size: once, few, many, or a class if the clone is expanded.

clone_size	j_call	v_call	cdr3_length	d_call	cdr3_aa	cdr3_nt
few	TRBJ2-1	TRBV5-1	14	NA	CASSPGSFPNEQFF	TGCGCCAGCAGCCCCGGGAGCTTCCCCAATGAGCAGTTCTTC
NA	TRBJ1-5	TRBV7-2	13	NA	CASSPGPVQPQHF	TGTGCCAGCAGCCCGGGGCCAGTCCAGCCCCAGCATTTT
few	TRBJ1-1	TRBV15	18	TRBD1	CATSRDREWGQGDTEAFF	TGTGCCACCAGCAGAGATCGGGAATGGGGACAGGGGGACACTGAAGCTTTCTTT
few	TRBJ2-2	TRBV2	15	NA	CASSVSGKNTGELFF	TGTGCCAGCAGTGTGTCGGGCAAGAACACCGGGGAGCTGTTTTTT
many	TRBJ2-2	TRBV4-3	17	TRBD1	CASSQDGGQGRAGELFF	TGCGCCAGCAGCCAAGATGGTGGACAGGGAAGGGCCGGGGAGCTGTTTTTT
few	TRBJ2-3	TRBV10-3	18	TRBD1	CAISEQPGQGFGTDTQYF	TGTGCCATCAGTGAACAACCGGGACAGGGATTCGGCACAGATACGCAGTATTTT
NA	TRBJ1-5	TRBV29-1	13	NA	CSVEENKNQPQHF	TGCAGCGTTGAAGAAAACAAAAATCAGCCCCAGCATTTT
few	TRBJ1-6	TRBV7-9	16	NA	CASSLEESSYNSPLHF	TGTGCCAGCAGCTTAGAGGAGAGCTCCTATAATTCACCCCTCCACTTT
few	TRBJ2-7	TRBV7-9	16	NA	CASSGGEGTESYEQYF	TGTGCCAGCAGCGGAGGAGAAGGCACAGAATCCTACGAGCAGTACTTC
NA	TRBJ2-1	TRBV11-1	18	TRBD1	CASSLFPRGQALSDEQFF	TGTGCCAGCAGCTTATTCCCCCGAGGACAGGCCTTAAGCGATGAGCAGTTCTTC
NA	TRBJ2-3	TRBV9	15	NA	CASSVGGHSTDTQYF	TGTGCCAGCAGCGTAGGGGGACATAGCACAGATACGCAGTATTTT
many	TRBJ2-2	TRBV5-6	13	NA	CASSQLVTGELFF	TGTGCCAGCAGCCAGCTAGTCACCGGGGAGCTGTTTTTT
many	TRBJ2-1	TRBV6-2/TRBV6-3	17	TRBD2	CASTPGTSAYSYNEQFF	TGTGCCAGCACCCCCGGGACTAGCGCATACTCCTACAATGAGCAGTTCTTC
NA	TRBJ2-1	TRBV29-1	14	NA	CSAKTGADRNEQFF	TGCAGCGCAAAGACAGGAGCTGACCGCAATGAGCAGTTCTTC
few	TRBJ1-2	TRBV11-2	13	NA	CASSLGTRAGYTF	TGTGCCAGCAGCTTAGGGACCCGAGCGGGCTACACCTTC
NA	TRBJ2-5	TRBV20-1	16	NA	CSARAKIATSLETQYF	TGCAGTGCTAGAGCCAAAATAGCGACCTCCTTAGAGACCCAGTACTTC
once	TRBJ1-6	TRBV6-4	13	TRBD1	CASSAGGNSPLHF	TGTGCCAGCAGTGCAGGGGGGAATTCACCCCTCCACTTT
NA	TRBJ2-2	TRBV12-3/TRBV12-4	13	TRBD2	CAGSLAGSGELFF	TGTGCCGGCAGTTTAGCGGGGTCCGGGGAGCTGTTTTTT
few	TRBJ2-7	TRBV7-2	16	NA	CASSLGGGGPSYEQYF	TGTGCCAGCAGCTTAGGGGGTGGCGGTCCCTCCTACGAGCAGTACTTC
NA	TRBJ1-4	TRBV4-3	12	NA	CASSMGGVRLFF	TGCGCCAGCAGCATGGGAGGTGTAAGACTGTTTTTT
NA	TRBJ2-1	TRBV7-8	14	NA	CASEMSGTAHEQFF	TGTGCCAGCGAAATGTCGGGAACAGCCCATGAGCAGTTCTTC
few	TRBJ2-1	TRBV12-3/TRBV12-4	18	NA	CASTTAKGGRESYNEQFF	TGTGCCAGCACTACAGCCAAAGGGGGACGGGAGAGCTACAATGAGCAGTTCTTC
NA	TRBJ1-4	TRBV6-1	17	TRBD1	CASSRGQGGATNEKLFF	TGTGCCAGCAGCCGCGGACAGGGGGGAGCAACTAATGAAAAACTGTTTTTT
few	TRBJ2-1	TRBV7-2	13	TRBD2	CASTLAAYNEQFF	TGTGCCAGCACGCTAGCGGCTTACAATGAGCAGTTCTTC
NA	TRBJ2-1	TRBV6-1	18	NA	CASSVRGERDHKGNEQFF	TGTGCCAGCAGTGTAAGGGGGGAGCGGGACCACAAGGGGAATGAGCAGTTCTTC
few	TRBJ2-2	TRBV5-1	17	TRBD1	CASSLPRPDRGTGELFF	TGCGCCAGCAGCCTTCCCAGACCCGACAGGGGCACCGGGGAGCTGTTTTTT
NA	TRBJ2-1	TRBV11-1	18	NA	CASSLPARSGGIYNEQFF	TGTGCCAGCAGCTTGCCCGCCCGGAGTGGCGGAATTTACAATGAGCAGTTCTTC
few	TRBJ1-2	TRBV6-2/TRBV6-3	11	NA	CASSYWDGYTF	TGTGCCAGCAGTTATTGGGATGGCTACACCTTC
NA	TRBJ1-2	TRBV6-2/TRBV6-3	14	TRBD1	CASIGRQGPYGYTF	TGTGCCAGCATCGGAAGACAGGGGCCCTATGGCTACACCTTC
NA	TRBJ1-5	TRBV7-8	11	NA	CASGAGGPQHF	TGTGCCAGCGGCGCCGGTGGCCCCCAGCATTTT
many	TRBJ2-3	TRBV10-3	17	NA	CAISDMVGISSTDTQYF	TGTGCCATCAGTGATATGGTGGGAATATCTAGCACAGATACGCAGTATTTT
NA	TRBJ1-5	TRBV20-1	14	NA	CSVPRDYSNQPQHF	TGCAGTGTTCCCCGGGATTATAGCAATCAGCCCCAGCATTTT
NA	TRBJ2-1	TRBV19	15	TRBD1	CASSSRDRGSGEQFF	TGTGCCAGTAGTTCCCGGGACAGGGGCTCTGGTGAGCAGTTCTTC
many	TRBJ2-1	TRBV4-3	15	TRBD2	CASSLTSGGFNEQFF	TGCGCCAGCAGCCTCACTAGCGGGGGGTTCAATGAGCAGTTCTTC
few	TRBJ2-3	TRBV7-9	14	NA	CASSSSEGGDTQYF	TGTGCCAGCAGCTCCAGCGAGGGAGGAGATACGCAGTATTTT
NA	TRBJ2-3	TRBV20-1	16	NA	CSARDPGTHSTDTQYF	TGCAGTGCTAGAGACCCGGGGACACATAGCACAGATACGCAGTATTTT